This TCR beta chain is drawn from a study of cytomegalovirus exposure and HLA in healthy donors. As for this clone: The antigen remains unidentified.

Findings and limits, study-wide: Across donors, most TCRs were seen rarely, yet some public ones were widespread. In a later analysis, HLA-associated beta chains showed higher expansion and lower generation probabilities than comparable chains. As was reported, the classifier diagnosed cytomegalovirus status with high specificity and sensitivity.

Vbeta (60) and Jbeta (13) primers were used in the PCR. Sequenced by immunoSEQ multiplex PCR; TCRdb stores in-frame clones only, minus some. The sample carries around 150,000 clones, 60% to 80% recorded once. Each of the donors was a healthy bone marrow donor. Germline trimming cut 2 bases from V and 7 bases from J; bases unmatched to any gene: 11. CDR3 length equals 15 residues. Germline CDR1 SGHDT, CDR2 YYEEEE. The J gene is TRBJ1-2, the V gene TRBV5-6; TRBD1 matches 7 bases. This TCR derives from a woman in her forties or fifties in good health and CMV-seropositive. Sequencing was done on a sample of PBMCs. DNA of the CDR3: TGTGCCAGCAGCTTCGTGACAGGGTGGTCTATTGGCTACACCTTC. Protein: CASSFVTGWSIGYTF.